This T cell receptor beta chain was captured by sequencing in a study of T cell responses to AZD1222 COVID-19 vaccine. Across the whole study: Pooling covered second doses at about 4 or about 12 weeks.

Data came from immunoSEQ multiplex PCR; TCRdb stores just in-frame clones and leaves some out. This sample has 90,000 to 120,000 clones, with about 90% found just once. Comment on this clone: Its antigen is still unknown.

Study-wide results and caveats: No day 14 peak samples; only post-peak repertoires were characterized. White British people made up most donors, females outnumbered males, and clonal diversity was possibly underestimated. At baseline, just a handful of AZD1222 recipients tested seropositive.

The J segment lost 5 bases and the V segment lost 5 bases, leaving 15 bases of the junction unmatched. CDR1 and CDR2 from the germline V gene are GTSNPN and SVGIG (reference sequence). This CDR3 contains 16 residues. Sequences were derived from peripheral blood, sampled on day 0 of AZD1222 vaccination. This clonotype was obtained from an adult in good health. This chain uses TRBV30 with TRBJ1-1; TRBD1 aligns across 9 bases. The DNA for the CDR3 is TGTGCCTGGGGTACGGGGACAGGGTTTTCTCCGACTGAAGCTTTCTTT. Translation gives CAWGTGTGFSPTEAFF.